This T cell receptor (beta chain) was observed in a study of Graves' ophthalmopathy and Graves' hyperthyroidism. The CDR3 has 16 amino acids. V shed 0 bases, J shed 2 bases, and the junction held 6 bases outside the gene matches. Germline assignment: CDR1 MNHEY and CDR2 SVGEGT. Ophthalmopathy donors' eye disease showed moderate-to-severe activity, CAS of at least 3, NOSPECS of at least 4 and duration under 3 months. In this cohort, patients with other autoimmune diseases, uncontrolled infections, pregnancy or lactation were excluded. Orbital computed tomography, thyroid ultrasound, TRAb, serum thyroxine and clinical symptoms formed the basis of diagnosis. What supplied the PBMCs was roughly 9.7 ml of fresh peripheral blood. The sequenced template was RNA, covering the TCR beta CDR3 region. HTBI primers were used in a first-round RT-PCR, which preceded a second-round multiplex PCR. TCRdb processed the multiplex PCR reads anew with MiXCR; each CDR3 protein has one entry. The table records under 250,000 distinct CDR3 sequences, approximately 29% of them present only once.

The clonotype originates from a man over 45 with Graves' ophthalmopathy. This chain joins TRBV6-2 or TRBV6-3 and TRBJ1-1; 7 nucleotides match TRBD1. What was sequenced was peripheral blood. The CDR3 region has the DNA TGTGCCAGCAGTTACTCATCGGGACAGTTTAACACTGAAGCTTTCTTT. This codes for CASSYSSGQFNTEAFF.